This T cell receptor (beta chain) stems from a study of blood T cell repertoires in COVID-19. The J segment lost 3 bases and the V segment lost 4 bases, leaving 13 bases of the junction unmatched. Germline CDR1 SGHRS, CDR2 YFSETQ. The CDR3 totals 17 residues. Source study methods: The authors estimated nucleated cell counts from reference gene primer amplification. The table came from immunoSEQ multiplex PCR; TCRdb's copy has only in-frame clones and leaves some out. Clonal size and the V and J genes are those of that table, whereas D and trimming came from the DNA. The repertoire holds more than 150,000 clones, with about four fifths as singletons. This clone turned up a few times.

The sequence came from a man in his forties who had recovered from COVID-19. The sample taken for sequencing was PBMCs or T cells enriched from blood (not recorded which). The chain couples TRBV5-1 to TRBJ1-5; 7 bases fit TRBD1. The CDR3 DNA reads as TGCGCCAGCAGCCCCGGAGGGGACAGCGCTTACAATCAGCCCCAGCATTTT. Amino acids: CASSPGGDSAYNQPQHF.